This T cell receptor beta chain was found in a study of blood T cell repertoires in COVID-19. Study at large: Some COVID-19 samples were acute and others convalescent; all came from the United States, Italy and Spain.

Per the germline V gene, CDR1 is SGHTS and CDR2 is YDEGEE. V was trimmed by 4 bases and J by 5 bases, leaving 13 bases between them. This CDR3 is built from 14 residues. As handled by the study authors: How many nucleated cells were present was estimated from reference gene primer amplification. Repertoires were generated with immunoSEQ multiplex PCR, while TCRdb's copy carries only in-frame clones and drops some. V and J calls and clone size are as listed in that table; D and trimming were resolved from the DNA. In the table there are under 50,000 clones, about two thirds of which are singletons. The specimen sequenced was peripheral blood. The V call is TRBV5-8, the J call TRBJ2-4, with D possibly TRBD1 on 6 matching bases. This TCR was recovered from a man older than 75 with acute or convalescent COVID-19. The CDR3: CASSVLDRQNIQYF. The DNA for the CDR3 is TGTGCCAGCAGCGTTCTGGACAGACAAAACATTCAGTACTTC.